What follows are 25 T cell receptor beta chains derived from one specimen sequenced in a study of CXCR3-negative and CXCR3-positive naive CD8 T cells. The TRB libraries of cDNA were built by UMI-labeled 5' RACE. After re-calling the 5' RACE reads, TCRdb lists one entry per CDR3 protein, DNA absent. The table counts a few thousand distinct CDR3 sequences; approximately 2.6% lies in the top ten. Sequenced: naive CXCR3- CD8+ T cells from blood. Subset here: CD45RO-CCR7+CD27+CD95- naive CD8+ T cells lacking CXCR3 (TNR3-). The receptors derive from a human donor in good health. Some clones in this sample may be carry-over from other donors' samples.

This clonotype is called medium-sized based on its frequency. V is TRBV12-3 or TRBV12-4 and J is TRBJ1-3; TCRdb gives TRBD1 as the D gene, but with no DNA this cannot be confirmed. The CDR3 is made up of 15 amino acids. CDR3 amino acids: CASSSTESSGNTIYF.

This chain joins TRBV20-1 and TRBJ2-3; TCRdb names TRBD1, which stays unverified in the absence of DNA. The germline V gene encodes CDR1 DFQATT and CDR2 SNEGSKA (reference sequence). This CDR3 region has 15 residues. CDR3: CSATGGQGPGGTQYF.

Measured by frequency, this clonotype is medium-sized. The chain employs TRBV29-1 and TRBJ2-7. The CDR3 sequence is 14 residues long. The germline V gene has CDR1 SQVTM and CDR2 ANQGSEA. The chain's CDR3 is CSVEDRGEVYEQYF.

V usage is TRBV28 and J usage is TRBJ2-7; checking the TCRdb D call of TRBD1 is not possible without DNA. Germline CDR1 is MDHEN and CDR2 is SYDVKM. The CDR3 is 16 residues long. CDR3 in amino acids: CASSTYRGHPTYEQYF.

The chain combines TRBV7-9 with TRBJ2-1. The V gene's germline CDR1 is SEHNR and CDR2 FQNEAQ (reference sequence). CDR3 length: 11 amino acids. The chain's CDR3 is CASSRGYEQFF.

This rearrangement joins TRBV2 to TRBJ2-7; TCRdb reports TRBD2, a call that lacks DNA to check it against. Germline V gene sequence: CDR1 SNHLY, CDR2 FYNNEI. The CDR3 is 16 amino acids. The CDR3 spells CASSETVAGASYEQYF.

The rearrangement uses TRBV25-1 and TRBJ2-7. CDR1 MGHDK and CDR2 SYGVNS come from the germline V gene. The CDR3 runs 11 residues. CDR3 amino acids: CASSDLYEQYF.

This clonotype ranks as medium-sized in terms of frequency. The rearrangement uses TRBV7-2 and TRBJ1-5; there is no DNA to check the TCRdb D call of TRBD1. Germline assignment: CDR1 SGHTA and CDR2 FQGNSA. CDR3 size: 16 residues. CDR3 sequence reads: CASSLEGQGARQPQHF.

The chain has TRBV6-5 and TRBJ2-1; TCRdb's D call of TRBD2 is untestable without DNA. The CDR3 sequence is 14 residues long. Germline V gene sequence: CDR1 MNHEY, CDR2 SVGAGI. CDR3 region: CASSYGRDYNEQFF.

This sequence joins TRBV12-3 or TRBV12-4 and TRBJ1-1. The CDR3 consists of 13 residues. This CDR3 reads CASSPSPDTEAFF.

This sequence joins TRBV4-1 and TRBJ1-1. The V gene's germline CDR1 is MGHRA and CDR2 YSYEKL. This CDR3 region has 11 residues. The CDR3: CASSSGAGAFF.

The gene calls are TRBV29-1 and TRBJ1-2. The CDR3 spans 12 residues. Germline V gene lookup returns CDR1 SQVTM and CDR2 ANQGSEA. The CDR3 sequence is CSVEIQDYGYTF.

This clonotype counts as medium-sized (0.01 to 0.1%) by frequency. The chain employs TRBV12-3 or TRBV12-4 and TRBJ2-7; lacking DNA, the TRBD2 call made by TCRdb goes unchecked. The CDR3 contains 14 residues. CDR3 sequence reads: CASSLWRGANEQYF.

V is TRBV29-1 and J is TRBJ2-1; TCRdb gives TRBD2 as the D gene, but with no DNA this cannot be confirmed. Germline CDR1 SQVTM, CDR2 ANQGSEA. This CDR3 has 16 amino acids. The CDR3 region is CSVVRPGLAGYNEQFF.

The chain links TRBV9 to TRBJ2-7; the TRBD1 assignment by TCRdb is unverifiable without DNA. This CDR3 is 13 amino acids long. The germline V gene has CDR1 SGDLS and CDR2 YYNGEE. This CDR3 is CASGQGLIREQYF.

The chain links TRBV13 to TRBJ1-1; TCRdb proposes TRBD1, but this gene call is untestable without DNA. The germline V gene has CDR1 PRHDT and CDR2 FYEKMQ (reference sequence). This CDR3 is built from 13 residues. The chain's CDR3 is CASSTRASAEAFF.

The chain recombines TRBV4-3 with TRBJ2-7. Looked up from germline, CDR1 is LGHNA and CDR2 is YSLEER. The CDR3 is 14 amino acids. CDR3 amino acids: CASSQDHRSYEQYF.

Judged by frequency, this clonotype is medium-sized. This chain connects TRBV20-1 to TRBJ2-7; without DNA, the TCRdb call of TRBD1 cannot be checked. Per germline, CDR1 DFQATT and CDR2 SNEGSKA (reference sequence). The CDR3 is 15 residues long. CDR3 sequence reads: CSAWPPGTELPEQYF.

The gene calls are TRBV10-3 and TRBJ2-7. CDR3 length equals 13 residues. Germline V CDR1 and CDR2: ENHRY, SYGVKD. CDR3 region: CAISELGSYEQYF.

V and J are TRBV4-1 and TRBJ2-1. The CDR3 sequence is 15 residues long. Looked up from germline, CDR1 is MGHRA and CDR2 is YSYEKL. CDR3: CASSQDNFPKVEQFF.

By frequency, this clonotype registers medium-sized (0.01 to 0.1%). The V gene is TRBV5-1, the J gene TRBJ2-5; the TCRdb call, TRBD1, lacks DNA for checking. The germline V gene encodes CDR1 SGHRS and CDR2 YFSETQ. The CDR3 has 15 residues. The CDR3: CASSFGGQLQETQYF.

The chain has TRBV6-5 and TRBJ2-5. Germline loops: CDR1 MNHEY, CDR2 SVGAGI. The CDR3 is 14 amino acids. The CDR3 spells CASSYSGDQETQYF.

The chain's CDR3 is CASSPPGRGPQFF. The chain recombines TRBV6-2 or TRBV6-3 with TRBJ2-1; TCRdb gives TRBD2 as the D gene, but with no DNA this cannot be confirmed. The germline V gene encodes CDR1 MNHEY and CDR2 SVGEGT. This CDR3 contains 13 residues.

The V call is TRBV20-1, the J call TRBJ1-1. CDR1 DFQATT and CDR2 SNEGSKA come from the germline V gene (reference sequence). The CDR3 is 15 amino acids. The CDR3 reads CSASPSFYPNTEAFF.

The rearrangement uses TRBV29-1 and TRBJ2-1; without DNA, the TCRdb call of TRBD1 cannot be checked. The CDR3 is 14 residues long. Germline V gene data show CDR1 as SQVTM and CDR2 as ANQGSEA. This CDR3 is CSVVPARGFNEQFF.